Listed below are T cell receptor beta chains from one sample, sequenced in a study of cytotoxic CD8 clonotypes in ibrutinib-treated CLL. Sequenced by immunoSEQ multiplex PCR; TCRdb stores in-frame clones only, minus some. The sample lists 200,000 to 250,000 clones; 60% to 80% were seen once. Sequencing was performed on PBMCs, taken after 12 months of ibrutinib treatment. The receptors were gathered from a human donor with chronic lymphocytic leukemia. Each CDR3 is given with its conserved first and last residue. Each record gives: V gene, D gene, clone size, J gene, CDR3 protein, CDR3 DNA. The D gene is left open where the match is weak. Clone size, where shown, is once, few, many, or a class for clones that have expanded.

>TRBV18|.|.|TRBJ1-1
CASSPLLGTEAFF
TGTGCCAGCTCACCCTTGTTGGGCACTGAAGCTTTCTTT
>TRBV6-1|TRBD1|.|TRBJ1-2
CASSEGQQRNYGYTF
TGTGCCAGCAGTGAGGGACAGCAAAGGAACTATGGCTACACCTTC
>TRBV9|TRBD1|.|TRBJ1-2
CASSFRTGGGYTF
TGTGCCAGCAGCTTTCGGACAGGAGGCGGCTACACCTTC
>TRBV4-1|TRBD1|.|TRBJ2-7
CASSQGPGGTYEQYF
TGCGCCAGCAGCCAAGGCCCAGGGGGAACCTACGAGCAGTACTTC
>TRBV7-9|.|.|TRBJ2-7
CASSPGGRIHEQYF
TGTGCCAGCAGCCCCGGGGGAAGGATCCACGAGCAGTACTTC
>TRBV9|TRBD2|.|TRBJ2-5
CASSISGSETQYF
TGTGCCAGCAGCATTAGCGGGAGCGAGACCCAGTACTTC
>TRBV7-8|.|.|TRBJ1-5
CASSFYGHSNQPQHF
TGTGCCAGCAGCTTTTACGGTCATAGCAATCAGCCCCAGCATTTT
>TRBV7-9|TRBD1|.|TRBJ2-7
CASSAQGGEQYF
TGTGCCAGCAGCGCACAGGGGGGCGAGCAGTACTTC
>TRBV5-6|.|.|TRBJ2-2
CASSPMPGELFF
TGTGCCAGCAGCCCGATGCCCGGGGAGCTGTTTTTT
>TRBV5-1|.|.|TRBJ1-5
CASSSSEGQPQHF
TGCGCCAGCAGCTCCTCCGAGGGGCAGCCCCAGCATTTT
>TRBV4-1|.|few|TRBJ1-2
CASSQDLDGYTF
TGCGCCAGCAGCCAAGATCTAGATGGCTACACCTTC
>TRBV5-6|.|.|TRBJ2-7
CASSQGRSYEQYF
TGTGCCAGCAGCCAGGGTCGGAGCTACGAGCAGTACTTC
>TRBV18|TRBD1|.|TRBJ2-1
CASSRLGTGSDNEQFF
TGTGCCAGCTCACGATTGGGGACAGGGTCGGACAATGAGCAGTTCTTC
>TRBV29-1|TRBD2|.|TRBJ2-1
CSVEDPISGFPVF
TGCAGCGTTGAAGATCCGATTAGCGGGTTCCCGGTCTTC
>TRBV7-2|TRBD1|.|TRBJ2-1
CASSRDRTSNEQFF
TGTGCCAGCTCTAGGGACAGGACCTCAAATGAGCAGTTCTTC
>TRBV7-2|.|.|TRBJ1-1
CASSFSVYTEAFF
TGTGCCAGCAGCTTTTCAGTGTACACTGAAGCTTTCTTT
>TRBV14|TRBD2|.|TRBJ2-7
CASSHKREPPYEQYF
TGTGCCAGCAGCCACAAGCGGGAGCCCCCCTACGAGCAGTACTTC
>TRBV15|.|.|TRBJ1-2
CATSRDLGGYTF
TGTGCCACCAGCAGAGATCTTGGTGGCTACACCTTC
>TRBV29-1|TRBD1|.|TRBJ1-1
CSVWTGLNTEAFF
TGCAGCGTCTGGACAGGGTTGAACACTGAAGCTTTCTTT
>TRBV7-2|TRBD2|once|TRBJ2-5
CASSPNSGRMETQYF
TGTGCCAGCAGCCCTAATAGCGGGAGGATGGAGACCCAGTACTTC
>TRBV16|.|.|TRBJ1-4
CASSQSFLSVRRRGPNEKLFF
TGTGCCAGCAGCCAATCATTTCTATCGGTACGGCGCAGGGGTCCGAATGAAAAACTGTTTTTT
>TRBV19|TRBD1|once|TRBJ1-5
CASSVAGGSNQPQHF
TGTGCCAGTAGTGTGGCAGGGGGTAGCAATCAGCCCCAGCATTTT
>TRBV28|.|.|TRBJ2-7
CASSSPHKGDNEQYF
TGTGCCAGCAGTTCACCCCACAAAGGAGACAACGAGCAGTACTTC
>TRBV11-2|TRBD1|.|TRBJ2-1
CASSARQGAHEQFF
TGTGCCAGCAGCGCTCGACAGGGGGCCCATGAGCAGTTCTTC
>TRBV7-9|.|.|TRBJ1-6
CASSLRSSYNSPLHF
TGTGCCAGCAGCTTACGGAGCTCCTATAATTCACCCCTCCACTTT
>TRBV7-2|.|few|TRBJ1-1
CASSSRWTTEAFF
TGTGCCAGCAGCTCCCGCTGGACCACTGAAGCTTTCTTT
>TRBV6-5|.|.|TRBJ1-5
CASSGRGSNQPQHF
TGTGCCAGCAGTGGTAGGGGTAGCAATCAGCCCCAGCATTTT
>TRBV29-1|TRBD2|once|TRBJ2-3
CSAIAGTSTDTQYF
TGCAGCGCTATAGCGGGAACTAGCACAGATACGCAGTATTTT
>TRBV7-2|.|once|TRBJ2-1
CASSLRFVLGNFYNEQFF
TGTGCCAGCAGCTTAAGGTTCGTTCTGGGTAACTTCTACAATGAGCAGTTCTTC
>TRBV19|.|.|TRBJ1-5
CASRAGKDQPQHF
TGTGCCAGTAGGGCAGGGAAGGATCAGCCCCAGCATTTT
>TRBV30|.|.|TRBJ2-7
CAWNLPWGQYF
TGTGCCTGGAATCTCCCTTGGGGGCAGTACTTC
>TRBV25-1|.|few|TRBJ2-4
CASSDRFRIIQYF
TGTGCCAGCAGTGATAGGTTCCGTATCATTCAGTACTTC
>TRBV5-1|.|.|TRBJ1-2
CASSGGPGEYGYTF
TGCGCCAGCAGCGGGGGACCGGGGGAATATGGCTACACCTTC
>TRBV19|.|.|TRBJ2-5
CASSMITGVQETQYF
TGTGCCAGTAGTATGATAACGGGAGTGCAGGAGACCCAGTACTTC
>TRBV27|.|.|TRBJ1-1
CASSQTYTATGENTEAFF
TGTGCCAGCAGTCAGACCTATACGGCGACAGGAGAGAACACTGAAGCTTTCTTT
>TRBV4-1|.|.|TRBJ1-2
CASSRGEWQGGGGYTF
TGCGCCAGCAGCCGCGGGGAGTGGCAGGGAGGAGGTGGCTACACCTTC
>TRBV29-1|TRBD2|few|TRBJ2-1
CSSIEAGGPGEQFF
TGCAGCTCAATCGAGGCGGGAGGGCCGGGGGAGCAGTTCTTC
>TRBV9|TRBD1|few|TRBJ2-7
CASSPGQGASEQYF
TGTGCCAGCAGCCCCGGACAGGGGGCGAGTGAGCAGTACTTC
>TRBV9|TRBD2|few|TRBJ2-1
CASSTSGLAYNEQFF
TGTGCCAGCAGCACCTCGGGACTAGCCTACAATGAGCAGTTCTTC
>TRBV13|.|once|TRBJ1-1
CASSLEGIGTEAFF
TGTGCCAGCAGCTTGGAGGGGATAGGCACTGAAGCTTTCTTT
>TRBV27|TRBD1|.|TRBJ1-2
CASSLTRDSYGYTF
TGTGCCAGCAGTTTAACCCGGGACAGCTATGGCTACACCTTC
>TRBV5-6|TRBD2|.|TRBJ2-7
CASGRLAGTYEQYF
TGTGCCAGCGGACGACTAGCGGGCACCTACGAGCAGTACTTC